These 28 T cell receptor beta chains came from one sample sequenced in a study of cytotoxic CD8 clonotypes in ibrutinib-treated CLL (dated by TCRdb to the early 2020s). Taken with the paper, the label for time point translates to: progressive disease on ibrutinib. Library preparation employed the immunoSEQ multiplex PCR assay. This is the immuneACCESS table as TCRdb keeps it, with only in-frame sequences that have V and J called. A part of the clones is gone; compared with another copy, unresolved V genes explain less than half, and the rest is unexplained. This sample lists around 150,000 clones; roughly 88% were detected once. Clones ranked in the top ten supply more than 2.5% of the sample. Sequencing was performed on PBMCs, taken at disease progression, from a patient treated with ibrutinib. The source is a human donor with chronic lymphocytic leukemia.

V usage is TRBV11-3 and J usage is TRBJ2-2; no firm D call. Per germline, CDR1 SGHNT and CDR2 YENEEA. This CDR3 comprises 14 residues. V gave up 3 bases and J gave up 6 bases, with 11 bases separating them. The DNA of the CDR3 is TGTGCCAGCAGCTTTCTTAAGGTCCCCGGGGAGCTGTTTTTT. Translated: CASSFLKVPGELFF.

The gene calls are TRBV7-3 and TRBJ1-2; D is unresolved. V shed 5 bases and J shed 4 bases, with 17 bases lying between them. The germline V gene encodes CDR1 SGHTA and CDR2 FQGTGA. CDR3 length: 15 amino acids. CDR3 loop: CASSLGGETPYGYTF. The CDR3 bases are TGTGCCAGCAGCCTTGGCGGGGAAACCCCCTATGGCTACACCTTC.

CDR3 in DNA: TGTGCCAGCCCTGAGCGCCCCAACGACTACAGGTTTCCCCGCTACGAGCAGTACTTC. It encodes CASPERPNDYRFPRYEQYF. V usage is TRBV6-9 and J usage is TRBJ2-7; TRBD1 or TRBD2 may be the D gene (5 bases each). Germline CDR1 and CDR2: MNHGY and SVAAGI. This CDR3 contains 19 residues. V lost 8 bases to trimming and J lost 3 bases, with 32 bases between them.

This CDR3 reads CASSPTGLADYEQYF. The CDR3 nucleotides read TGTGCCAGCAGTCCGACCGGACTAGCGGACTACGAGCAGTACTTC. This chain uses TRBV6-5 with TRBJ2-7, with 10 bases matching TRBD2. The trim removed 5 bases at V and 3 bases at J, leaving 7 bases unmatched. The V gene's germline CDR1 is MNHEY and CDR2 SVGAGI. The CDR3 has 15 amino acids.

This chain links TRBV27 with TRBJ1-1; tentative D call: TRBD1 (6 bases). Per the germline V gene, CDR1 is MNHEY and CDR2 is SMNVEV (reference sequence). V dropped 3 bases and J dropped 1 base, with 9 bases sitting between them. The CDR3 covers 14 residues. CDR3 amino acids: CASSFGQPNTEAFF. In DNA form, the CDR3 reads TGTGCCAGCAGTTTCGGACAGCCGAACACTGAAGCTTTCTTT.

The chain recombines TRBV28 with TRBJ2-7; D not resolved. V shed 3 bases and J shed 4 bases, with 16 bases lying between them. The germline CDR1 and CDR2 sequences are MDHEN and SYDVKM. The CDR3 length is 15 residues. The CDR3 sequence is CASSFMVTEKYEQYF. CDR3 sequence (DNA): TGTGCCAGCAGTTTTATGGTGACTGAAAAATACGAGCAGTACTTC. The whole variable domain, filled in from reference TRBV28 and TRBJ2-7, reads DVKVTQSSRYLVKRTGEKVFLECVQDMDHENMFWYRQDPGLGLRLIYFSYDVKMKEKGDIPEGYSVSREKKERFSLILESASTNQTSMYLCASSFMVTEKYEQYFGPGTRLTVT.

This clone was detected once. The J gene is TRBJ2-7, the V gene TRBV7-3; D may be TRBD1 (6 bases). V gave up 1 base and J gave up 0 bases, with 16 bases separating them. Germline V gene sequence: CDR1 SGHTA, CDR2 FQGTGA. The CDR3 is made up of 17 amino acids. The CDR3 is CASSLNGQGLSSYEQYF. The CDR3 DNA reads TGTGCCAGCAGCTTAAATGGTCAGGGGCTGAGCTCCTACGAGCAGTACTTC.

A single count supports this clone. The chain combines TRBV7-2 with TRBJ2-1; D gene ambiguous. In germline, CDR1 is SGHTA, CDR2 FQGNSA. V was cut by 0 bases and J by 7 bases, with 16 bases left in between. The CDR3 loop spans 16 amino acids. CDR3: CASSLARGDLANEQFF. CDR3 nucleotide sequence: TGTGCCAGCAGCTTAGCGCGTGGGGATCTTGCGAATGAGCAGTTCTTC.

The rearrangement joins TRBV9 to TRBJ1-4, with D possibly TRBD1 on 6 matching bases. Trimming pared 5 bases from V and 4 bases from J, leaving 15 bases between. The CDR3 spans 15 residues. Germline assignment: CDR1 SGDLS and CDR2 YYNGEE. The CDR3 DNA follows: TGTGCCAGCAGTTCCTATAGGGGGTTTAATGAAAAACTGTTTTTT. It specifies CASSSYRGFNEKLFF.

The chain employs TRBV6-5 and TRBJ1-1, with TRBD1 matching over 7 bases. Germline CDR1 and CDR2: MNHEY and SVGAGI. Trimming at V came to 3 bases and at J to 1 base, leaving 8 bases not matched to a gene. The length of the CDR3 is 16 residues. In nucleotides, the CDR3 is TGTGCCAGCAGTTATGAGCCGGGACAGAGGAACACTGAAGCTTTCTTT. It specifies CASSYEPGQRNTEAFF.

The genes are TRBV5-1 and TRBJ2-6; no definite D call. Between the trimmed V and J ends, which lost 0 bases and 12 bases, there was a span of 13 bases. Germline assignment: CDR1 SGHRS and CDR2 YFSETQ. The CDR3 length is 14 residues. CDR3 DNA sequence: TGCGCCAGCAGCTTGGGGGTGGAAACCAGCGTCCTGACTTTC. Translating gives CASSLGVETSVLTF.

This rearrangement joins TRBV5-1 to TRBJ2-3; TRBD1 matches at 8 bases. CDR3 length: 22 residues. The trim removed 0 bases at V and 3 bases at J, leaving 24 bases unmatched. CDR1 is SGHRS, CDR2 YFSETQ, per germline. DNA for the CDR3: TGCGCCAGCAGCTTGGAAGGCTGGGCAGGGGGCGATGGTTCCTTAGGGACAGATACGCAGTATTTT. Translating gives CASSLEGWAGGDGSLGTDTQYF.

The chain is built from TRBV7-6 and TRBJ1-3, with TRBD1 as a possible D gene (6 bases). The CDR3 extends over 15 amino acids. V lost 3 bases to trimming and J lost 4 bases, with 13 bases between them. Germline V gene sequence: CDR1 SGHVS, CDR2 FNYEAQ. DNA of the CDR3: TGTGCCAGCAGCTTGGGCAGGACAGACGGAAACACCATATATTTT. It is translated as CASSLGRTDGNTIYF.

The V and J genes are TRBV19 and TRBJ1-3; D is undetermined. Trimming took 6 bases from V and 1 from J, leaving 7 bases between them. This CDR3 has 13 amino acids. The germline V gene has CDR1 LNHDA and CDR2 SQIVND (reference sequence). The CDR3 DNA is TGTGCCAGTAGACAGTTTTCTGGAAACACCATATATTTT. Amino acid sequence: CASRQFSGNTIYF.

V usage is TRBV5-1 and J usage is TRBJ1-3, with D hard to call. The CDR3 is made up of 15 amino acids. V was cut by 0 bases and J by 0 bases, with 7 bases left in between. Germline V gives CDR1 SGHRS, CDR2 YFSETQ. The CDR3 DNA reads as TGCGCCAGCAGCTTGGCTTTCAGCTCTGGAAACACCATATATTTT. Its protein product is CASSLAFSSGNTIYF.

This chain links TRBV5-6 with TRBJ2-7; 7 nucleotides line up with TRBD2. This CDR3 has 17 residues. Losses at the gene ends were 2 bases for V and 0 bases for J; bases not matched to a gene: 11. Germline V gene lookup returns CDR1 SGHDT and CDR2 YYEEEE. The CDR3 DNA reads as TGTGCCAGCAGCTTCCTAGAACTAGCGAAAAGCTCCTACGAGCAGTACTTC. Its protein product is CASSFLELAKSSYEQYF.

The rearrangement uses TRBV11-2 and TRBJ2-1; a possible D gene is TRBD2 (6 bases). The ends were cut back, 2 bases at V and 7 bases at J, with 18 bases in the middle. The CDR3 has 16 amino acids. Germline V gives CDR1 SGHAT, CDR2 FQNNGV. The CDR3 here is CASSLSVGSSRNEQFF. The CDR3 coding sequence is TGTGCCAGCAGCTTATCCGTCGGGAGTTCAAGGAATGAGCAGTTCTTC.

The V call is TRBV29-1, the J call TRBJ2-1, with 10 nucleotides matching TRBD2. J lost 6 bases, V lost 7 bases, and 6 bases had no gene match. CDR3 length: 13 amino acids. Germline lookup yields CDR1 SQVTM and CDR2 ANQGSEA. The CDR3 sequence is CSGAGGLFNEQFF. The CDR3 nucleotides read TGCAGCGGAGCGGGAGGGCTTTTCAATGAGCAGTTCTTC.

The chain is built from TRBV5-1 and TRBJ1-1; the D gene is possibly TRBD1 (5 bases). Germline loops: CDR1 SGHRS, CDR2 YFSETQ. V lost 0 bases to trimming and J lost 5 bases, with 14 bases between them. The CDR3 has 15 residues. In DNA form, the CDR3 reads TGCGCCAGCAGCTTGGAACGGGTTTCAGGGACTGAAGCTTTCTTT. It specifies CASSLERVSGTEAFF.

The rearrangement uses TRBV12-5 and TRBJ2-1; D could derive from TRBD1 or TRBD2 (5 bases each). The length of the CDR3 is 17 residues. Trimming removed 6 bases from V and 2 bases from J, with 20 bases in between. Germline CDR1 reads LGHNT; CDR2 reads FRNRAP. CDR3 protein: CASGPPLGTAPYNEQFF. The CDR3 region has the DNA TGTGCTAGTGGACCCCCCCTCGGGACGGCACCCTACAATGAGCAGTTCTTC.

This clone was recorded once. V and J are TRBV19 and TRBJ2-1, with TRBD2 matching over 9 bases. CDR3 length equals 15 residues. Unmatched junction bases numbered 17, after V lost 6 bases and J lost 14 bases. Germline V gene data show CDR1 as LNHDA and CDR2 as SQIVND (reference sequence). CDR3 loop: CASRPKRGAPDVEFF. The CDR3 nucleotides read TGTGCCAGTAGACCTAAGCGGGGGGCTCCCGACGTGGAGTTCTTC. The full variable domain, completed using reference TRBV19 and TRBJ2-1, is DGGITQSPKYLFRKEGQNVTLSCEQNLNHDAMYWYRQDPGQGLRLIYYSQIVNDFQKGDIAEGYSVSREKKESFPLTVTSAQKNPTAFYLCASRPKRGAPDVEFFGPGTRLTVL.

The chain is built from TRBV11-2 and TRBJ2-3; D is possibly TRBD2 (5 bases). Germline V gene data show CDR1 as SGHAT and CDR2 as FQNNGV. Between the trimmed V and J ends, which lost 0 bases and 8 bases, there was a span of 6 bases. The CDR3 loop spans 12 amino acids. For the CDR3, the DNA is TGTGCCAGCAGCTTAGACCGGGGTACGCAGTATTTT. This codes for CASSLDRGTQYF.

J is TRBJ2-7 and V is TRBV4-1, with D possibly matching TRBD1 (6 bases). This CDR3 is built from 13 residues. Trimming removed 4 bases from V and 2 bases from J, with 9 bases in between. In germline, CDR1 is MGHRA, CDR2 YSYEKL. The CDR3 nucleotides read TGCGCCAGCAGCCGGGACACAACCTACGAGCAGTACTTC. This sequence encodes CASSRDTTYEQYF.

The chain has TRBV19 and TRBJ1-2; 8 nucleotides align to TRBD1. The CDR3 loop spans 17 amino acids. J gave up 4 bases and V 1 base, and 11 bases lay outside the gene matches. The germline gives CDR1 LNHDA, CDR2 SQIVND (reference sequence). CDR3 nucleotide sequence: TGTGCCAGTAGTATAGTCGGGACAGGTGAACCCTCCTATGGCTACACCTTC. Its translation: CASSIVGTGEPSYGYTF. Variable domain in full (rest from reference TRBV19 and TRBJ1-2): DGGITQSPKYLFRKEGQNVTLSCEQNLNHDAMYWYRQDPGQGLRLIYYSQIVNDFQKGDIAEGYSVSREKKESFPLTVTSAQKNPTAFYLCASSIVGTGEPSYGYTFGSGTRLTVV.

This clone was seen only a few times. The chain joins TRBV27 to TRBJ1-1; tentative D call: TRBD1 (5 bases). This CDR3 is built from 14 residues. Germline V gives CDR1 MNHEY, CDR2 SMNVEV (reference sequence). V was clipped by 6 bases and J by 0 bases, with 11 bases between them. The CDR3 here is CASSVTGMNTEAFF. The CDR3 nucleotides read TGTGCCAGCAGCGTCACAGGAATGAACACTGAAGCTTTCTTT.

The chain is built from TRBV7-8 and TRBJ1-2; no clear D gene. In germline, CDR1 is SGHVS, CDR2 FQNEAQ. The CDR3 sequence is 15 residues long. Trimming took off 1 base at V and 0 bases at J, with 9 bases between the two ends. CDR3 nucleotides: TGTGCCAGCAGCTTAGTACAGTTAGCTAACTATGGCTACACCTTC. Protein: CASSLVQLANYGYTF.

V usage is TRBV5-3 and J usage is TRBJ1-1; the match to TRBD1 covers 7 bases. TRBV5-3 is reported as an ORF; its role is uncertain. Germline trimming cut 3 bases from V and 0 bases from J; bases unmatched to any gene: 14. This CDR3 has 18 amino acids. The CDR3 sequence: CARSSWPTGVRMNTEAFF. For the CDR3, the DNA is TGTGCCAGAAGCTCGTGGCCCACAGGGGTTCGTATGAACACTGAAGCTTTCTTT.

The chain couples TRBV30 to TRBJ1-3, with D maybe TRBD1 (5 bases). V lost 7 bases to trimming and J lost 0 bases, with 13 bases between them. This CDR3 is built from 14 residues. Per the germline V gene, CDR1 is GTSNPN and CDR2 is SVGIG (reference sequence). CDR3 region: CASNRIYSGNTIYF. The CDR3 nucleotides read TGTGCCTCGAACAGGATCTACTCTGGAAACACCATATATTTT.